The 27 T cell receptor beta chains in this list originate from one sample, sequenced in a study of beta chain features in type 1 diabetes. Reverse transcribing all isolated RNA meant expressed TCRB transcripts were sequenced. Repertoires were generated with immunoSEQ multiplex PCR, while TCRdb's copy carries only in-frame clones and drops some. Altogether approximately 340,000 clones are present, about 16% being singletons, with the ten largest covering about 0.019%. The sequenced sample was naive CD4+ T cells from blood. The receptor set was obtained from a woman between 18 and 29 years old in good health.

This clone has a handful of counts. This rearrangement joins TRBV19 to TRBJ2-1; the match to TRBD2 covers 9 bases. The CDR3 sequence is 16 residues long. Germline V gives CDR1 LNHDA, CDR2 SQIVND (reference sequence). With 3 bases clipped from V and 6 bases from J, the junction kept 9 bases outside the gene matches. The CDR3 region has the DNA TGTGCCAGTAGTATTCGGGGACTAGCTTCTGCCAATGAGCAGTTCTTC. Translation: CASSIRGLASANEQFF.

This clone has just a few counts. The chain is built from TRBV7-8 and TRBJ2-1, with 11 bases fitting TRBD2. CDR3 length: 18 residues. Trimming took 1 base from V and 1 from J; bases not matched to a gene: 6. CDR1 and CDR2 from the germline V gene are SGHVS and FQNEAQ. CDR3 residues: CASSLGKTSGGSYNEQFF. The CDR3 bases are TGTGCCAGCAGCTTAGGGAAAACTAGCGGGGGTTCCTACAATGAGCAGTTCTTC.

The chain employs TRBV9 and TRBJ2-3, with 8 bases lining up with TRBD2. V gave up 1 base and J gave up 6 bases; unmatched junction bases: 7. The germline V gene has CDR1 SGDLS and CDR2 YYNGEE. The CDR3 is 15 amino acids. The CDR3 loop is CASSVRQRETDTQYF. In DNA form, the CDR3 reads TGTGCCAGCAGCGTACGGCAGCGGGAGACCGATACGCAGTATTTT.

The chain combines TRBV6-1 with TRBJ2-2; 8 bases fit TRBD2. V lost 1 base and J lost 4; bases outside the gene matches: 11. Germline V gives CDR1 MNHNS, CDR2 SASEGT. The CDR3 length is 18 residues. The CDR3 DNA reads as TGTGCCAGCAGTGAAGGGGGCCTAGCGGGTCCGGGCACCGGGGAGCTGTTTTTT. Protein product: CASSEGGLAGPGTGELFF.

This rearrangement joins TRBV6-5 to TRBJ1-5; D might be TRBD1 (6 bases). This CDR3 is 13 amino acids long. V gave up 6 bases and J gave up 6 bases, with 12 bases separating them. From germline, CDR1 is MNHEY and CDR2 SVGAGI. CDR3 sequence reads: CASRSGVAQPQHF. The CDR3 nucleotides are TGTGCCAGCAGATCAGGGGTGGCTCAGCCCCAGCATTTT.

V usage is TRBV18 and J usage is TRBJ2-5; 7 bases are a match to TRBD1. The ends lost 6 bases at V and 0 bases at J; junction bases unmatched: 1. The CDR3 extends over 13 amino acids. Per the germline V gene, CDR1 is KGHSH and CDR2 is LQKENI. The CDR3 sequence: CASSGTDQETQYF. The DNA of the CDR3 is TGTGCCAGCTCCGGGACAGACCAAGAGACCCAGTACTTC.

The V call is TRBV7-2, the J call TRBJ2-5; D not resolved. There are 14 residues in the CDR3. The V end was cut by 7 bases, the J end by 4 bases, with 16 bases between. CDR1 SGHTA and CDR2 FQGNSA come from the germline V gene. The CDR3 is CASTLRPTGETQYF. In nucleotides, the CDR3 is TGTGCCAGCACCCTGAGGCCGACCGGAGAGACCCAGTACTTC.

The table lists this clone with a few counts. The chain recombines TRBV9 with TRBJ2-7, with D possibly being TRBD1 (7 bases). The ends were cut back, 4 bases at V and 5 bases at J, with 13 bases in the middle. The CDR3 has 13 residues. Germline CDR1 is SGDLS and CDR2 is YYNGEE. CDR3 residues: CASSPQGGDEQYF. The DNA of the CDR3 is TGTGCCAGCAGCCCTCAGGGGGGAGACGAGCAGTACTTC.

This clone was observed a handful of times. The V and J genes are TRBV4-3 and TRBJ2-2, with D possibly TRBD2 on 5 matching bases. The V gene's germline CDR1 is LGHNA and CDR2 YSLEER. The CDR3 is 16 amino acids. V lost 1 base, J lost 2 bases, and 11 bases lay in between. The CDR3 reads CASSQGGEGNTGELFF. CDR3 nucleotides: TGCGCCAGCAGCCAAGGAGGAGAGGGAAACACCGGGGAGCTGTTTTTT.

This clone was seen only a few times. The chain uses TRBV7-8 and TRBJ2-3; D gene uncertain. CDR3 length: 14 amino acids. Trimming stripped 0 bases from V and 1 base from J, with 5 bases between. Germline V gene sequence: CDR1 SGHVS, CDR2 FQNEAQ. CDR3 residues: CASSLAPGTDTQYF. The CDR3 DNA is TGTGCCAGCAGCTTAGCCCCAGGCACAGATACGCAGTATTTT.

The gene calls are TRBV7-2 and TRBJ2-3, with 12 bases aligning to TRBD1. The V gene's germline CDR1 is SGHTA and CDR2 FQGNSA. With V trimmed by 4 bases and J by 8 bases, 10 bases remained unmatched. The CDR3 is made up of 16 amino acids. CDR3 in amino acids: CASSSVGTGGLGTQYF. The CDR3 DNA reads as TGTGCCAGCAGCTCCGTAGGGACAGGGGGCCTGGGTACGCAGTATTTT.

This clone is a singleton in its sample. This chain joins TRBV28 and TRBJ1-5; D possibly corresponds to TRBD1 (5 bases). The germline gives CDR1 MDHEN, CDR2 SYDVKM. Trimming left V 6 bases short and J 7 bases short, with 10 bases between. The CDR3 covers 12 residues. For the CDR3, the DNA is TGTGCCAGCAGCCTAGACAGCCAGCCCCAGCATTTT. Its translation: CASSLDSQPQHF. Variable domain in full (rest from reference TRBV28 and TRBJ1-5): DVKVTQSSRYLVKRTGEKVFLECVQDMDHENMFWYRQDPGLGLRLIYFSYDVKMKEKGDIPEGYSVSREKKERFSLILESASTNQTSMYLCASSLDSQPQHFGDGTRLSIL.

A few counts support this clone. The genes are TRBV14 and TRBJ2-7; no clear D gene. Trimming took off 3 bases at V and 0 bases at J, with 6 bases between the two ends. The V gene's germline CDR1 is SGHDN and CDR2 FVKESK. CDR3 size: 13 residues. CDR3 sequence (DNA): TGTGCCAGCAGCCAGCTAGACTCCTACGAGCAGTACTTC. Translating it yields CASSQLDSYEQYF.

This clone showed up just a few times. The V gene is TRBV15, the J gene TRBJ2-2, with D possibly TRBD1 on 5 matching bases. Germline lookup yields CDR1 LNHNV and CDR2 YYDKDF (reference sequence). The CDR3 contains 16 residues. V lost 5 bases, J lost 8 bases, and 21 bases lay in between. This chain's CDR3 is CATSSLLTVMKGELFF. The CDR3 nucleotides read TGTGCCACCAGCTCGCTTCTGACAGTTATGAAGGGGGAGCTGTTTTTT.

This clone was counted only a few times. V usage is TRBV28 and J usage is TRBJ2-1, with D maybe TRBD2 (6 bases). CDR3 length: 14 residues. Trimming took off 5 bases at V and 6 bases at J, with 14 bases between the two ends. Germline CDR1 and CDR2: MDHEN and SYDVKM. This CDR3 is CASSPGTPPNEQFF. Here the CDR3 DNA reads TGTGCCAGCAGTCCCGGGACTCCTCCCAATGAGCAGTTCTTC. The full variable domain, its missing parts supplied by reference TRBV28 and TRBJ2-1, is DVKVTQSSRYLVKRTGEKVFLECVQDMDHENMFWYRQDPGLGLRLIYFSYDVKMKEKGDIPEGYSVSREKKERFSLILESASTNQTSMYLCASSPGTPPNEQFFGPGTRLTVL.

The gene calls are TRBV11-2 and TRBJ2-5; no clear D gene. This CDR3 comprises 14 residues. Trimming removed 2 bases from V and 2 bases from J, with 9 bases in between. The germline V gene has CDR1 SGHAT and CDR2 FQNNGV. This chain's CDR3 is CASSLNALQETQYF. CDR3 nucleotide sequence: TGTGCCAGCAGCTTAAACGCGCTTCAAGAGACCCAGTACTTC.

The J gene is TRBJ1-5, the V gene TRBV23-1; 7 bases are a match to TRBD1. TRBV23-1 is placed among ORFs of uncertain function. The CDR3 loop spans 20 amino acids. V was clipped by 8 bases and J by 0 bases; unmatched bases: 22. The CDR3 nucleotides are TGCGCCAGCGACCTAATACGATTCCGGGACAGACGATATAGCAATCAGCCCCAGCATTTT. Residues: CASDLIRFRDRRYSNQPQHF.

The CDR3 DNA follows: TGTGCCAGCAGTGGGGCTAGCGGGAGAGTTAGCGAGCAGTACTTC. This sequence encodes CASSGASGRVSEQYF. The chain is built from TRBV28 and TRBJ2-7; TRBD2 agrees at 10 bases. Germline V lookup: CDR1 MDHEN, CDR2 SYDVKM. V dropped 5 bases and J dropped 6; count of bases not matched to a gene: 10. The length of the CDR3 is 15 residues.

This clone was counted a few times. The V and J genes are TRBV14 and TRBJ2-1; possible D gene TRBD2, 5 bases. Germline V lookup: CDR1 SGHDN, CDR2 FVKESK. The CDR3 runs to 15 residues. The V gene lost 4 bases and the J gene lost 2 bases, with 12 bases spanning the gap. CDR3 amino acids: CASSPWSGPYNEQFF. CDR3 sequence (DNA): TGTGCCAGCAGCCCCTGGAGCGGACCCTACAATGAGCAGTTCTTC.

The chain combines TRBV29-1 with TRBJ2-1, with D perhaps TRBD1 (7 bases). This CDR3 comprises 13 residues. Trimming took 5 bases from V and 6 from J, leaving 14 bases between them. Germline values: CDR1 SQVTM, CDR2 ANQGSEA. The CDR3 spells CSVFRGASNEQFF. The DNA of the CDR3 is TGCAGCGTTTTCAGGGGGGCGTCCAATGAGCAGTTCTTC.

This chain links TRBV4-3 with TRBJ2-1; 10 bases line up with TRBD2. From germline, CDR1 is LGHNA and CDR2 YSLEER. The CDR3 is 18 residues long. Trimming cost V 0 bases and J 6 bases; bases outside gene matches: 11. The CDR3 reads CASSQESLAGVLTNEQFF. DNA for the CDR3: TGCGCCAGCAGCCAAGAATCGCTAGCGGGAGTGTTAACCAATGAGCAGTTCTTC.

The V gene is TRBV7-9, the J gene TRBJ2-1, with no clear D. Per the germline V gene, CDR1 is SEHNR and CDR2 is FQNEAQ (reference sequence). The V end lost 1 base, the J end lost 4 bases, and 5 bases lay between the germline ends. The CDR3 totals 13 residues. The chain's CDR3 is CASSLGRYNEQFF. For the CDR3, the DNA is TGTGCCAGCAGCTTAGGGCGGTACAATGAGCAGTTCTTC.

This sequence joins TRBV30 and TRBJ2-2, with a tentative D call TRBD1 (6 bases). The V end was cut by 2 bases, the J end by 7 bases, with 11 bases between. The germline V gene encodes CDR1 GTSNPN and CDR2 SVGIG (reference sequence). This CDR3 contains 13 residues. In DNA form, the CDR3 reads TGTGCCTGGAGTTACAGGGATGGCGGGGAGCTGTTTTTT. Translated: CAWSYRDGGELFF.

The chain couples TRBV5-1 to TRBJ2-3, with 8 bases aligning to TRBD2. The V and J ends lost 3 bases and 5 bases, in that order; junction bases with no gene match: 14. This CDR3 region has 17 residues. Germline CDR1 is SGHRS and CDR2 is YFSETQ. The DNA for the CDR3 is TGCGCCAGCAGCTCGACCCTTCAAGCGGGAGAGATAGATACGCAGTATTTT. Protein sequence: CASSSTLQAGEIDTQYF.

This sequence joins TRBV2 and TRBJ2-5; 8 positions match TRBD2. CDR3 size: 13 residues. Germline trimming cut 5 bases from V and 4 bases from J; bases unmatched to any gene: 3. The germline V gene encodes CDR1 SNHLY and CDR2 FYNNEI. This chain's CDR3 is CASSRGGRETQYF. The CDR3 region has the DNA TGTGCCAGCAGTCGGGGGGGCAGAGAGACCCAGTACTTC.

This clone was observed a handful of times. The V and J genes are TRBV28 and TRBJ2-7, with 9 bases fitting TRBD2. Trimming took 5 bases from V and 0 from J; bases not matched to a gene: 14. This CDR3 has 18 residues. Germline assignment: CDR1 MDHEN and CDR2 SYDVKM. CDR3 nucleotides: TGTGCCAGCAGTCCTCCGGGACTAGCCACTTTGCACTCCTACGAGCAGTACTTC. It yields the protein CASSPPGLATLHSYEQYF. The full variable domain, completed using reference TRBV28 and TRBJ2-7, is DVKVTQSSRYLVKRTGEKVFLECVQDMDHENMFWYRQDPGLGLRLIYFSYDVKMKEKGDIPEGYSVSREKKERFSLILESASTNQTSMYLCASSPPGLATLHSYEQYFGPGTRLTVT.

This clone was seen only a few times. Distinct nucleotide sequences in the sample also encode this CDR3. The rearrangement links TRBV4-1 to TRBJ2-1, with 9 bases matching TRBD2. Germline trimming cut 1 base from V and 1 base from J; bases unmatched to any gene: 2. The CDR3 contains 16 residues. Germline V gene lookup returns CDR1 MGHRA and CDR2 YSYEKL. The CDR3 spells CASSQGTSGSYNEQFF. For the CDR3, the DNA is TGCGCCAGCAGCCAAGGCACTAGCGGGTCCTACAATGAGCAGTTCTTC.